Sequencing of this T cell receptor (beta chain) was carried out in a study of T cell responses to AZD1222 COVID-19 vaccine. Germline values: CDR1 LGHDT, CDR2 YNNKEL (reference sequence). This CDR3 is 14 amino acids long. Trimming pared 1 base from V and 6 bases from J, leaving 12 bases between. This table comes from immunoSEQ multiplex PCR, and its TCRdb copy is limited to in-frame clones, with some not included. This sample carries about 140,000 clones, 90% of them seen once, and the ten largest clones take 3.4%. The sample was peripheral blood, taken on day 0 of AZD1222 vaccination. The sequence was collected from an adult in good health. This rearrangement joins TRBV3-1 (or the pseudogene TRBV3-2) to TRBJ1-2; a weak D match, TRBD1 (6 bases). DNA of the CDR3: TGTGCCAGCAGCCAAGCAGCACAGGGCCATGGCTACACCTTC. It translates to CASSQAAQGHGYTF.